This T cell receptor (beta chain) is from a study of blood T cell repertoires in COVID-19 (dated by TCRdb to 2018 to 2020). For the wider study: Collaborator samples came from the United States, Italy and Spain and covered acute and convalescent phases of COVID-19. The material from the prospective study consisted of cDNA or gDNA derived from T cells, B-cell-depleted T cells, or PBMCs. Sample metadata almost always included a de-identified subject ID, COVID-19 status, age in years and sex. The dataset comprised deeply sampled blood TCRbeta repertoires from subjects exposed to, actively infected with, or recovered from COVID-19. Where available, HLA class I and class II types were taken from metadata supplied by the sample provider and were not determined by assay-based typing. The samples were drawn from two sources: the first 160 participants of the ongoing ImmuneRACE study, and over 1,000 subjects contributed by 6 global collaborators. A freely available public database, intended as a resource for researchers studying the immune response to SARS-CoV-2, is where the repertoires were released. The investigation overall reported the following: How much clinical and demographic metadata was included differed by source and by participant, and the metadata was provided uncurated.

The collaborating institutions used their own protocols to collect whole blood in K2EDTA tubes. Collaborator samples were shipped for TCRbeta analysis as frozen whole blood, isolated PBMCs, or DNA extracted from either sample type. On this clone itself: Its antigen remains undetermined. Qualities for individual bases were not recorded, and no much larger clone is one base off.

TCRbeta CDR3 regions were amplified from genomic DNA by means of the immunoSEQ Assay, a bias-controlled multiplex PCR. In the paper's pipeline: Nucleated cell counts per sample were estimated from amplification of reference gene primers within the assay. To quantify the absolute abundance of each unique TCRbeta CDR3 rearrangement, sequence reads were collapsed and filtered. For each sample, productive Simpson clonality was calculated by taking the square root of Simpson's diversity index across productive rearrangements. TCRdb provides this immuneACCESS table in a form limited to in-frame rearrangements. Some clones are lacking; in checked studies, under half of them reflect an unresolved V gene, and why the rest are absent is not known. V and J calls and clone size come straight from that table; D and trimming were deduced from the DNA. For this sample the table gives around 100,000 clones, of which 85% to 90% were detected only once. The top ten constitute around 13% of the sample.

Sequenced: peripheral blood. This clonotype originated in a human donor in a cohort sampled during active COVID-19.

DNA sequence: TGTGCCACCAGTGAATACCGGGACAGGGGATTCTTCTTC. It specifies CATSEYRDRGFFF. This receptor chain uses TRBV24-1 and TRBJ2-1; 10 bases in between match TRBD1. The germline V gene specifies KGHDR as CDR1 and SFDVKD as CDR2. At the junction V is shortened by 4 bases and J by 16 bases; bases outside the gene matches: 9. The cysteine opens and the phenylalanine closes a CDR3 of 13 amino acids. The CDR3 DNA has 39 bases and is translated from base 1.